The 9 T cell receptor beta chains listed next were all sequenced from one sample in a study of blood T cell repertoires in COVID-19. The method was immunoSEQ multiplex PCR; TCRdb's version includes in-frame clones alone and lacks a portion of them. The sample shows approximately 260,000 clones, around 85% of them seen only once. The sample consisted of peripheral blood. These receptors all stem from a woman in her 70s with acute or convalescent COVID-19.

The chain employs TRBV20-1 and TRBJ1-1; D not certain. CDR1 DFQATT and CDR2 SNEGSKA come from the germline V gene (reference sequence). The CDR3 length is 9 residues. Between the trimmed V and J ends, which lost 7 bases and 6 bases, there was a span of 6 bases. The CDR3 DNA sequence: TGCAGTGACAGCCCTGAAGCTTTCTTT. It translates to CSDSPEAFF.

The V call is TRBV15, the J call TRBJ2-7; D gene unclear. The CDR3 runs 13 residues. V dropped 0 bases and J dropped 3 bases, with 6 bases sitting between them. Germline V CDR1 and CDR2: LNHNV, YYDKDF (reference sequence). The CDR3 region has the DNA TGTGCCACCAGCAGAGATCTTTACTACGAGCAGTACTTC. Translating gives CATSRDLYYEQYF.

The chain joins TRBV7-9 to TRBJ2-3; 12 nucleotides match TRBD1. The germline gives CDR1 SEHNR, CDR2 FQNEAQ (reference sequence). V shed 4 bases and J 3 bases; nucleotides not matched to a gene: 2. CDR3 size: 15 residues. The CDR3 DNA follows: TGTGCCAGCAGCTGGGGACAGGGGGCGACAGATACGCAGTATTTT. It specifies CASSWGQGATDTQYF. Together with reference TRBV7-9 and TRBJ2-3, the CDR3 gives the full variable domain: DTGVSQNPRHKITKRGQNVTFRCDPISEHNRLYWYRQTLGQGPEFLTYFQNEAQLEKSRLLSDRFSAERPKGSFSTLEIQRTEQGDSAMYLCASSWGQGATDTQYFGPGTRLTVL.

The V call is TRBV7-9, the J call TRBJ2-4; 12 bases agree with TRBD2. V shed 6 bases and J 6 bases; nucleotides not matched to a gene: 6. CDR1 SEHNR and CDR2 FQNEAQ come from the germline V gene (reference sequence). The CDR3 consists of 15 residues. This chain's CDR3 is CASRATSGGRNIQYF. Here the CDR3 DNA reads TGTGCCAGCAGGGCGACTAGCGGGGGACGAAACATTCAGTACTTC.

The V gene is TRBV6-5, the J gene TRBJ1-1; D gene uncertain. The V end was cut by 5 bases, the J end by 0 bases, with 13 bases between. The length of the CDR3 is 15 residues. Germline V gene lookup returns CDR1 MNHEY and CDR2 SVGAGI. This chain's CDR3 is CASSLRRTVNTEAFF. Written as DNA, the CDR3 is TGTGCCAGCAGTCTCCGGAGGACGGTGAACACTGAAGCTTTCTTT.

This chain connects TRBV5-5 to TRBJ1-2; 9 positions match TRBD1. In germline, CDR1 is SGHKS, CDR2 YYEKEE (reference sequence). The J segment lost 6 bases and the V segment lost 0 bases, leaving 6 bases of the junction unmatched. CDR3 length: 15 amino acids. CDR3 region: CASSLAGDRVDGYTF. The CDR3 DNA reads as TGTGCCAGCAGCTTGGCCGGGGACAGGGTCGATGGCTACACCTTC.

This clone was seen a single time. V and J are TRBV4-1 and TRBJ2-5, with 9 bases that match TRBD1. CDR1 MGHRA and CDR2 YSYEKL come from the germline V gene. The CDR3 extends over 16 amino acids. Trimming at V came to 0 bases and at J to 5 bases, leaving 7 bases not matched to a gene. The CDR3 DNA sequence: TGCGCCAGCAGCCAAGATTGGGACAGGGAGTGGGAGACCCAGTACTTC. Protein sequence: CASSQDWDREWETQYF.

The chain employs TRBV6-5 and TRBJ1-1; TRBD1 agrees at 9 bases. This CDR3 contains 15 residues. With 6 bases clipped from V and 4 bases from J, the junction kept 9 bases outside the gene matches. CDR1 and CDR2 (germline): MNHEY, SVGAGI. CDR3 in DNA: TGTGCCAGCAGCCGCCCGGGACAGGGAGGCACTGAAGCTTTCTTT. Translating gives CASSRPGQGGTEAFF.

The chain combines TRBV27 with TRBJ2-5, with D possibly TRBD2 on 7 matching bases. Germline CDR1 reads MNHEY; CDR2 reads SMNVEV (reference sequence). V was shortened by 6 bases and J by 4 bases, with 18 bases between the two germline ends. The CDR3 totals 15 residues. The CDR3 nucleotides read TGTGCCAGCAGCAAAACAGGGAGGGGTCGAGAGACCCAGTACTTC. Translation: CASSKTGRGRETQYF.